This T cell receptor (beta chain) was sequenced for a study of T cell repertoires in cytomegalovirus infection. Across the whole study: The study used recently identified HLA-C-restricted and well-studied HLA-B-restricted CMV epitopes.

This clonotype showed up many times. Its specificity is not known. TCRdb passed the reads through MiXCR, listing each CDR3 protein once. The table lists approximately 1,000,000 distinct CDR3 sequences, approximately 31% of them singletons. Study observations and caveats: HLA-C-restricted CMV clonotypes gave the most frequent clonotype in two of eight donors. Cumulated frequencies of public TCR beta families served to identify carriers of CMV plus the relevant HLA.

This specimen consisted of cultured CD8+ T cells from PBMCs, obtained from culture after CMV antigen stimulation. This TCR was sampled from a human donor in good health (CMV status not recorded). Some clones in this sample may be carry-over from other donors' samples.

This CDR3 reads CASSLDPSIDEQFF. The CDR3 bases are TGTGCCAGCAGCTTAGATCCTTCGATCGATGAGCAGTTCTTC. The chain carries TRBV7-2 and TRBJ2-1; D is ambiguous. Germline CDR1 and CDR2: SGHTA and FQGNSA. CDR3 length: 14 amino acids. Trimming left V 1 base short and J 8 bases short, with 12 bases between.